This T cell receptor (beta chain) was retrieved from a study of cytomegalovirus exposure and HLA in healthy donors. V lost 5 bases and J 3 bases, leaving 14 bases between the germline ends. This CDR3 is 15 amino acids long. In germline, CDR1 is SGHTA, CDR2 FQGNSA. The PCR had 60 Vbeta and 13 Jbeta primers. The data were produced by immunoSEQ multiplex PCR, yet TCRdb's version contains in-frame clones alone and is incomplete. The sample records under 140,000 clones, less than 85% being singletons. This TCR was recovered from a man aged 30-40 years in good health and CMV-seropositive. This sequence joins TRBV7-2 and TRBJ1-5, with D perhaps TRBD1 (6 bases). The sequenced sample was PBMCs. CDR3 in amino acids: CASSPSWGHNQPQHF. The CDR3, as DNA: TGTGCCAGCAGCCCTAGTTGGGGGCACAATCAGCCCCAGCATTTT.